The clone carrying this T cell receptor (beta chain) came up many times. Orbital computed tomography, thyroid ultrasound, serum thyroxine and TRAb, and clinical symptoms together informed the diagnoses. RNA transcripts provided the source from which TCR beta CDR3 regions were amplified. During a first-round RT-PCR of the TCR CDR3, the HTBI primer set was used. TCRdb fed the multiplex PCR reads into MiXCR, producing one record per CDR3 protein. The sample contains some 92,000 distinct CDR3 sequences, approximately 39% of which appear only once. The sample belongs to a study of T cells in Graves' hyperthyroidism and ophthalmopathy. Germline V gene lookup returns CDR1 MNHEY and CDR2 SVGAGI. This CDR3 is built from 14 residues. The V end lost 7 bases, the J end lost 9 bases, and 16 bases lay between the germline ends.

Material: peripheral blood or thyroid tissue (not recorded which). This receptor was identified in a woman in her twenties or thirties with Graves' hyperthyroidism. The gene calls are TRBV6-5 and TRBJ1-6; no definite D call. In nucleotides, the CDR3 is TGTGCCAGCAACCTTCGGGGTCGTGGTTCACCCCTCCACTTT. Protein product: CASNLRGRGSPLHF.